This note documents a single TCR beta chain sequence. Its cognate antigen has yet to be identified. No base quality information exists; no much larger clone differs at one position. TCRbeta CDR3 regions were amplified from genomic DNA using the immunoSEQ Assay, a bias-controlled multiplex PCR. Under the source paper's analysis protocol: The number of nucleated cells in each sample was estimated by amplification of reference gene primers within the assay. To quantify the absolute abundance of each unique TCRbeta CDR3 rearrangement, sequence reads were collapsed and filtered. For each sample, productive Simpson clonality was calculated as the square root of Simpson's diversity index over productive rearrangements. Held by TCRdb, this immuneACCESS table contains in-frame sequences only and omits some clones. Under half of the omission traces to an unresolved V gene where checked; the cause of the rest is unknown. V, J and clone size are those of that table, while D and trimming were read from the DNA. This sample comprises roughly 100,000 clones, about three quarters of them detected only once. The ten largest clones capture approximately 6.8% of the sample.

The data were obtained in a study of blood T cell repertoires in COVID-19 (dated by TCRdb to 2019 to 2021). Notes on the research overall: Samples from collaborators originated in the United States, Italy and Spain and spanned both the acute and convalescent phases of COVID-19. The prospective study material was composed of cDNA or gDNA derived from T cells, B-cell-depleted T cells, or PBMCs. Samples came from the ongoing ImmuneRACE study (first 160 participants) plus 1,254 subjects from 6 global collaborators. The sample metadata nearly always contained a de-identified subject ID, COVID-19 status, age in years and sex. Where HLA class I and class II types were available, the types were taken from metadata supplied by the sample provider, not from assay-based typing. The dataset comprised deeply sampled blood TCRbeta repertoires from subjects exposed to, actively infected with, or recovered from COVID-19. A freely available public database, intended as a resource for researchers studying the immune response to SARS-CoV-2, is where the repertoires were released. The study at large found these results: The quantity of clinical and demographic metadata differed by source and by participant and was supplied without curation.

Trimming accounts for 3 bases at V and 4 bases at J, while the number of junction bases matched to no gene is 3. From cysteine to phenylalanine, the CDR3 is 14 amino acids long. The read is trimmed to its CDR3 DNA, 42 bases read in frame from base 1. CDR1 and CDR2, per the germline V gene, are SGHTA and FQGNSA. Each collaborating institution followed its own protocols to collect whole blood in K2EDTA tubes. For TCRbeta analysis, collaborator samples were shipped as frozen whole blood, as isolated PBMCs, or as DNA extracted from either sample type. The sequence was obtained from a man aged 65 to 85 with acute or convalescent COVID-19. Sequencing was carried out using peripheral blood. The sequence joins TRBV7-2 to TRBJ1-1, and 9 bases in between align with TRBD1. The CDR3 reads as follows: CASSLTGGVTEAFF. The DNA sequence is TGTGCCAGCAGCTTGACAGGGGGGGTCACTGAAGCTTTCTTT.